Described below is a single T cell receptor (beta chain) sequence and its context. Its antigen is undetermined. The data derive from a study of shared clonotypes between healthy human individuals. Study conclusions and caveats: Roughly 5% of naive CD4 clonotypes were common to a few donors.

As originally analysed: Junction-only immunoSEQ data arrived without quality scores, meaning filtering differed. TCRdb's copy holds only in-frame clones and misses some; the assay was immunoSEQ multiplex PCR. The DNA gave D and trimming, while V, J and clone size come from that table. The repertoire holds some 1 million clones, with about 77% as singletons. The CDR3 contains 14 residues. Trimming at V came to 6 bases and at J to 5 bases, leaving 7 bases not matched to a gene. Germline CDR1 reads SNHLY; CDR2 reads FYNNEI. V gene TRBV2 combines with J gene TRBJ2-5, with TRBD2 matching over 9 bases. The specimen was memory CD4+ T cells sorted from blood. Noted subset: CD45RA-negative fraction. The source is a man aged 18 to 30 in good health. CDR3: CASRGLAGRETQYF. CDR3 nucleotide sequence: TGTGCCAGCAGGGGGCTAGCGGGGCGGGAGACCCAGTACTTC.